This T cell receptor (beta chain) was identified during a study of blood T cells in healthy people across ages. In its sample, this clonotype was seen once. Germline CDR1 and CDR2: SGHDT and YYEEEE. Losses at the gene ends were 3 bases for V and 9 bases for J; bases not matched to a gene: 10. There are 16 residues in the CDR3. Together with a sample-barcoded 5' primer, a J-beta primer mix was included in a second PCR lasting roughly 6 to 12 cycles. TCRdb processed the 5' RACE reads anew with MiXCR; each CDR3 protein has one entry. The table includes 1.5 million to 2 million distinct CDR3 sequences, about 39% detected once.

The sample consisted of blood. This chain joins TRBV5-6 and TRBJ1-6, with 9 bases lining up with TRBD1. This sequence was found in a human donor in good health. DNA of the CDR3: TGTGCCAGCAGCTCAAGGGACAGGGTCCGTCGTTCACCCCTCCACTTT. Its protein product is CASSSRDRVRRSPLHF.